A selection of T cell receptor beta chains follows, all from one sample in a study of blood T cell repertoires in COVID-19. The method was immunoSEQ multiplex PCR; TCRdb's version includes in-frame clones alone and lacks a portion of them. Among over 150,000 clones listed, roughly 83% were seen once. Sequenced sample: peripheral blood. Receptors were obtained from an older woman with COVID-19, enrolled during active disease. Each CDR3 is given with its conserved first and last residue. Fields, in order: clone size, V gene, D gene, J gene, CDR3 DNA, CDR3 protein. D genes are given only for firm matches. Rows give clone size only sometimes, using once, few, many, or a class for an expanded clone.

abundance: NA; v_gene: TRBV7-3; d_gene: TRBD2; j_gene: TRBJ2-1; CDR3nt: TGTGCCAGCAGCTTAAATACGGGAGGGTCCTACAATGAGCAGTTCTTC; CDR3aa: CASSLNTGGSYNEQFF
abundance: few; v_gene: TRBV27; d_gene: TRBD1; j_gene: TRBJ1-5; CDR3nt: TGTGCCAGCAGTTCGAGACAAACCAACGGGGGACAGGGACCCCTCAATCAGCCCCAGCATTTT; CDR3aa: CASSSRQTNGGQGPLNQPQHF
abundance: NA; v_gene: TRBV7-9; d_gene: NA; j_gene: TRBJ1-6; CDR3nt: TGTGCCAGCAGCTTAGCCCAGGGCCAACTTTCACCCCTCCACTTT; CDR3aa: CASSLAQGQLSPLHF
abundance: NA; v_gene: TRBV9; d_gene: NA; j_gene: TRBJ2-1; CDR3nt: TGTGCCAGCAGCGTAGAACTACCGGAAGGGGATGAGCAGTTCTTC; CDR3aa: CASSVELPEGDEQFF
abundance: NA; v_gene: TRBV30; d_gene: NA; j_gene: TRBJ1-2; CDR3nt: TGTGCCTGGAGTGTGGGGCAGATCTATGGCTACACCTTC; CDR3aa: CAWSVGQIYGYTF
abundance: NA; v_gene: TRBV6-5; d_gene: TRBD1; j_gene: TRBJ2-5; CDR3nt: TGTGCCAGCAGCCACGGGACAGGGTCAGAGACCCAGTACTTC; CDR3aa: CASSHGTGSETQYF
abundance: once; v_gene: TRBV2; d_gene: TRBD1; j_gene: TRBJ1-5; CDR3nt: TGTGCCAGTAGGACAGGGGCGTACAATCAGCCCCAGCATTTT; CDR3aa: CASRTGAYNQPQHF
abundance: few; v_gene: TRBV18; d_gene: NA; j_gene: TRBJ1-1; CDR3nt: TGTGCCAGCTCACCTCATCGGGGAATGAACACTGAAGCTTTCTTT; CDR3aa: CASSPHRGMNTEAFF
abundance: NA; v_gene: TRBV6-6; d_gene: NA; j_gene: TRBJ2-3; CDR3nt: TGTGCCAGCAGTCTAGGGGGTTGGACAGATACGCAGTATTTT; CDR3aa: CASSLGGWTDTQYF
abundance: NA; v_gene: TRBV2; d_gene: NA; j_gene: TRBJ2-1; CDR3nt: TGTGCCAGCAGCGGTACCGGGACATTTTACAATGAGCAGTTCTTC; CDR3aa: CASSGTGTFYNEQFF
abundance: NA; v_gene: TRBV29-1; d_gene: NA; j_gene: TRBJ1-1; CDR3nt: TGCAGCGTTGACGCCGCGGGTACTGAAGCTTTCTTT; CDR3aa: CSVDAAGTEAFF
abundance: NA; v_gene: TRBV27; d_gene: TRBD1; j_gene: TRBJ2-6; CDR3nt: TGTGCCAGCAGTCGGCAGGGGGCTATCTCTGGGGCCAACGTCCTGACTTTC; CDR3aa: CASSRQGAISGANVLTF
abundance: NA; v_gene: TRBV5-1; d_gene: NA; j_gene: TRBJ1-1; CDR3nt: TGCGCCAGCAGCTTGAGGTTCCCTGGGGCCACTGAAGCTTTCTTT; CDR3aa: CASSLRFPGATEAFF
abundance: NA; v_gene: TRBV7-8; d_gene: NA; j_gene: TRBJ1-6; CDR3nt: TGTGCCAGCAGCTTAGCGCGACGGAGGGGCGCCCATAATTCACCCCTCCACTTT; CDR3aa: CASSLARRRGAHNSPLHF
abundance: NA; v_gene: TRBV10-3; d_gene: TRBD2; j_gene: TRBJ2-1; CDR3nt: TGTGCCATCAGTGATTCGGTAGCGGGGGGCTACAATGAGCAGTTCTTC; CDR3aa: CAISDSVAGGYNEQFF
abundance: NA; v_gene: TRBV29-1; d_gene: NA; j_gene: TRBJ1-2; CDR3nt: TGCAGCGTCGACTCGGCGTTAGCCTTAAACTATGGCTACACCTTC; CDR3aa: CSVDSALALNYGYTF
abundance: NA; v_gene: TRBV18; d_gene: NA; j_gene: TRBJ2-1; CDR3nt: TGTGCCAGCTCACCTCCCGCAGTGGACAATGAGCAGTTCTTC; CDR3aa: CASSPPAVDNEQFF
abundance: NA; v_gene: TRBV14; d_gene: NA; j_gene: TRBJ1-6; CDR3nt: TGTGCCAGCAGCCAAGAAGGGACACATTCACCCCTCCACTTT; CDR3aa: CASSQEGTHSPLHF
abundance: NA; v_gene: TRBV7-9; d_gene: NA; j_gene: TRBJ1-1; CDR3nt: TGTGCCAGCAGCTTGGCCAACAGGCTTGAAGCTTTCTTT; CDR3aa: CASSLANRLEAFF
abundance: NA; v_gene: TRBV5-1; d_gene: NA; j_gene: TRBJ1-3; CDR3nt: TGCGCCAGCAGCTTGGCGTCAGGGGCAGGAAACACCATATATTTT; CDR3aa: CASSLASGAGNTIYF
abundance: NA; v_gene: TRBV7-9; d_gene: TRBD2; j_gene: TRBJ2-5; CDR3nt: TGTGCCAGCAGCGGGAGGAGCGGGGGGCTCCAAGAGACCCAGTACTTC; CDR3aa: CASSGRSGGLQETQYF
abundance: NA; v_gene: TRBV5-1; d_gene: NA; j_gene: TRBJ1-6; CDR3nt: TGCGCCAGCAGCTTAGGGGCTTCCTATAATTCACCCCTCCACTTT; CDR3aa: CASSLGASYNSPLHF
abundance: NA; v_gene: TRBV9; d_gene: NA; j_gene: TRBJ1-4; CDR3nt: TGTGCCAGCAGCGTTTTGGAGGGTTCTAATGAAAAACTGTTTTTT; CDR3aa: CASSVLEGSNEKLFF
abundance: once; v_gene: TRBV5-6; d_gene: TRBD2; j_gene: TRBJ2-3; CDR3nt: TGTGCCAGCAGCAGGACTAGCGGTCGCACAGATACGCAGTATTTT; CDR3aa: CASSRTSGRTDTQYF
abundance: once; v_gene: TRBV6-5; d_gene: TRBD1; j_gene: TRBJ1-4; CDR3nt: TGTGCCAGCAGTTACGGGACAGGGAGGATGGAAAAACTGTTTTTT; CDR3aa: CASSYGTGRMEKLFF
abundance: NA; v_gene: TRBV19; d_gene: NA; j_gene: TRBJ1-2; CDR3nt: TGTGCCAGTGTCTCGGGGTACGCCTATGGCTACACCTTC; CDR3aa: CASVSGYAYGYTF
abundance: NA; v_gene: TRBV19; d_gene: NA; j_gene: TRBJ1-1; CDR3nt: TGTGCCAGTAGTATACCAGGCAGGGCAAGGTGGGACACTGAAGCTTTCTTT; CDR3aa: CASSIPGRARWDTEAFF
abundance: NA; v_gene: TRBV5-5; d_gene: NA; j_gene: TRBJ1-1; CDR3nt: TGTGCCAGCAGCTTGGTCCAGGGTCGACGTAATTTGAACACTGAAGCTTTCTTT; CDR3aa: CASSLVQGRRNLNTEAFF
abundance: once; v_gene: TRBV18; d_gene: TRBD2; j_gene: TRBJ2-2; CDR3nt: TGTGCCAGCTCACCACCTAGCGGGAGAGGAAAAGGGGAGCTGTTTTTT; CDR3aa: CASSPPSGRGKGELFF
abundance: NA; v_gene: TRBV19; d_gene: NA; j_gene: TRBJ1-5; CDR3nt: TGTGCCAGTAGTATACCCCCAGGGGCTCAGCCCCAGCATTTT; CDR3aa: CASSIPPGAQPQHF
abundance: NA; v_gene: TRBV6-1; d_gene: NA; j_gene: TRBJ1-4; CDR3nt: TGTGCCAGCAGTGAAGCGGACAGTCTCATTACGGGGAATGAAAAACTGTTTTTT; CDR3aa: CASSEADSLITGNEKLFF
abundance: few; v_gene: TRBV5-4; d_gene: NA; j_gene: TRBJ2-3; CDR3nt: TGTGCCAGCAGCTTGGGCCCTAAGTTCACAGATACGCAGTATTTT; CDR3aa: CASSLGPKFTDTQYF
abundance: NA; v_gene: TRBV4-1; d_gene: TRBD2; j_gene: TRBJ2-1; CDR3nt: TGCGCCAGCAGCCAACGGGCTAGCGGGGGGGCCGGGTACAATGAGCAGTTCTTC; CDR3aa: CASSQRASGGAGYNEQFF
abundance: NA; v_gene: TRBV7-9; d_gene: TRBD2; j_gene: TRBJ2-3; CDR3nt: TGTGCCAGCAGCCAAACGCAACTAGCGGGGAGGAGCACAGATACGCAGTATTTT; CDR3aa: CASSQTQLAGRSTDTQYF